This is a list of T cell receptor beta chains from one sample in a study of cytomegalovirus exposure and HLA in healthy donors. The method was immunoSEQ multiplex PCR; TCRdb's version includes in-frame clones alone and lacks a portion of them. The table lists over 120,000 clones, about two thirds of them singletons. Material: PBMCs. The receptors originated from a woman in her sixties or seventies in good health and CMV-seropositive. Both conserved end residues are part of each CDR3. A D gene is named only where the DNA matches it firmly.

TRBJ1-4 TRBV25-1 - CASRSSQGTNEKLFF
TRBJ2-1 TRBV2 - CASSRSVSYNEQFF
TRBJ1-2 TRBV19 - CASSPVGPNDRYTF
TRBJ2-7 TRBV4-1 TRBD1 CASSLSRDRVYEQYF
TRBJ2-3 TRBV2 - CASSEGGLLTDTQYF
TRBJ2-1 TRBV29-1 TRBD2 CSVTPGTSHNEQFF
TRBJ2-6 TRBV14 - CASSQDILSGANVLTF
TRBJ2-3 TRBV5-4 TRBD2 CASSSAGGGDTQYF
TRBJ2-7 TRBV9 TRBD1 CASSPGDRSTYEQYF
TRBJ2-7 TRBV6-5 TRBD2 CATAGSAYEQYF
TRBJ1-5 TRBV4-1 - CASSKGKGGSNQPQHF
TRBJ2-3 TRBV11-3 - CASSLVSAADTQYF
TRBJ2-1 TRBV5-6 TRBD2 CASSGEGASYNEQFF
TRBJ2-2 TRBV19 - CASKEEGAGELFF
TRBJ2-7 TRBV28 - CASSPEGPYEQYF
TRBJ1-1 TRBV5-1 TRBD1 CASSSGDRGYGEAFF
TRBJ1-1 TRBV11-3 TRBD1 CASSSGQGALTEAFF
TRBJ2-4 TRBV5-1 - CASSSTGVGSENIQYF
TRBJ2-1 TRBV2 TRBD2 CASIGGLAGYFEQFF
TRBJ1-1 TRBV6-6 TRBD1 CASSARDRRNTEAFF
TRBJ1-4 TRBV5-1 - CASSLRGTNEKLFF
TRBJ2-1 TRBV7-3 TRBD2 CASSLIPWVAGEKRFHNEQFF
TRBJ2-3 TRBV7-9 TRBD1 CASSNKTGSRTDTQYF
TRBJ2-2 TRBV28 TRBD1 CASSSMGTANTGELFF
TRBJ2-7 TRBV6-5 TRBD2 CASTSGVNYEQYF
TRBJ2-2 TRBV30 - CAWSVRGKAGELFF
TRBJ2-1 TRBV9 TRBD1 CASSVDRDEQFF
TRBJ1-5 TRBV19 TRBD1 CASSPPGTGYQPQHF
TRBJ1-4 TRBV13 TRBD1 CASSSRTGGPNEKLFF
TRBJ1-1 TRBV5-8 - CASSRGGSEAFF
TRBJ1-1 TRBV6-5 - CASSRGWGVEAFF
TRBJ1-3 TRBV6-1 - CASSGEGGLIGNTIYF
TRBJ1-3 TRBV30 - CAWINRAGNTIYF
TRBJ2-3 TRBV28 TRBD2 CASSSGTSGRVLTDTQYF
TRBJ1-1 TRBV9 - CASSRTIQNTEAFF
TRBJ2-1 TRBV11-1 - CASTPARSSYNEQFF
TRBJ2-5 TRBV5-4 - CASSLASGNIMLEQYF
TRBJ2-6 TRBV5-1 TRBD1 CASSLYRLDQGVSGANVLTF
TRBJ2-5 TRBV5-1 TRBD2 CASSLELAGPETQYF
TRBJ1-5 TRBV6-5 TRBD1 CASTPRDRHQPQHF
TRBJ2-3 TRBV28 - CASSSPGGTDTQYF
TRBJ1-1 TRBV7-9 - CASSLGSNMNTEAFF
TRBJ2-2 TRBV28 - CASSLWDRLTGELFF
TRBJ1-2 TRBV18 TRBD1 CASSPITGEGYTF
TRBJ2-7 TRBV18 TRBD2 CASSPGLAGSYEQYF
TRBJ1-2 TRBV6-1 - CASSEVGVGYTF
TRBJ2-7 TRBV6-1 - CASSDETYEQYF
TRBJ2-2 TRBV11-2 - CASSLGGVNTGELFF
TRBJ1-3 TRBV6-5 - CASSQVRTGNTIYF
TRBJ1-5 TRBV6-1 - CATYGVRGQPQHF
TRBJ1-5 TRBV19 - CASSPPAGNKYQPQHF
TRBJ2-7 TRBV7-9 - CASSSGGSSYEQYF
TRBJ1-6 TRBV10-3 TRBD1 CAIRIATGDDNSPLHF
TRBJ2-7 TRBV27 - CASSLLFRGGGEQYF
TRBJ2-1 TRBV6-5 TRBD2 CASSLGLAGHNEQFF
TRBJ2-5 TRBV10-2 - CATGMAGETQYF
TRBJ2-7 TRBV7-8 - CASSLNRVYEQYF
TRBJ1-1 TRBV21-1 - CASRDPGTTEAFF